The 27 T cell receptor beta chains below were found in one sample sequenced in a study of cytomegalovirus exposure and HLA in healthy donors. The PCR was carried out with 60 Vbeta primers and 13 Jbeta primers. Sequenced by immunoSEQ multiplex PCR; TCRdb stores in-frame clones only, minus some. The repertoire holds about 55,000 clones, with roughly 80% as singletons. Sequencing input: PBMCs. These receptors were collected from a man aged 25 to 40 in good health and CMV-seronegative.

In its sample, this clone was seen once. The CDR3 region is CASSLGRGGSETQYF. The CDR3 DNA sequence: TGTGCCAGCAGCTTAGGTCGCGGGGGCTCCGAGACCCAGTACTTC. J is TRBJ2-5 and V is TRBV13; TRBD2 is a possible D gene (7 bases). Germline V lookup: CDR1 PRHDT, CDR2 FYEKMQ (reference sequence). With 0 bases removed from V and 5 bases from J, the gap between germline ends came to 13 bases. The CDR3 loop spans 15 amino acids.

In its sample, this clone was seen once. The chain's CDR3 is CAIRRGTYGYTF. The CDR3 DNA is TGTGCCATCCGTCGGGGAACGTATGGCTACACCTTC. The chain combines TRBV10-3 with TRBJ1-2; unclear D gene. V was trimmed by 8 bases and J by 5 bases, leaving 12 bases between them. The CDR3 is made up of 12 amino acids. CDR1 is ENHRY, CDR2 SYGVKD, per germline.

The V gene is TRBV19, the J gene TRBJ1-1; TRBD1 might be the D (6 bases). The CDR3 sequence is 16 residues long. With 7 bases removed from V and 2 bases from J, the gap between germline ends came to 20 bases. The V gene's germline CDR1 is LNHDA and CDR2 SQIVND (reference sequence). CDR3 bases: TGTGCCAGTACCTATCGGGGGGCGCGGGAAAACACTGAAGCTTTCTTT. Translating gives CASTYRGARENTEAFF.

The chain has TRBV7-2 and TRBJ1-1; D not certain. CDR3 size: 15 residues. V lost 4 bases and J 0 bases, leaving 12 bases between the germline ends. Germline values: CDR1 SGHTA, CDR2 FQGNSA. This chain's CDR3 is CASSSHEAMNTEAFF. CDR3 DNA: TGTGCCAGCAGCTCCCATGAGGCAATGAACACTGAAGCTTTCTTT.

The genes are TRBV5-8 and TRBJ1-1; TRBD1 is a possible D gene (6 bases). CDR3 length: 15 amino acids. Germline V gene data show CDR1 as SGHTS and CDR2 as YDEGEE. V lost 0 bases, J lost 1 base, and 10 bases lay in between. The CDR3 loop reads CASSLGQGRNTEAFF. CDR3 in DNA: TGTGCCAGCAGCTTGGGGCAGGGGCGGAACACTGAAGCTTTCTTT.

V is TRBV14 and J is TRBJ2-1, with no clear D. Germline V gene lookup returns CDR1 SGHDN and CDR2 FVKESK. The V end was cut by 7 bases, the J end by 1 base, with 8 bases between. The CDR3 is 13 residues long. The CDR3 region has the DNA TGTGCCAGCACCCACGGGTCCTACAATGAGCAGTTCTTC. This translates into CASTHGSYNEQFF.

The chain links TRBV29-1 to TRBJ1-5; D is possibly TRBD1 (5 bases). The CDR3 loop spans 14 amino acids. The germline CDR1 and CDR2 sequences are SQVTM and ANQGSEA. V was cut by 5 bases and J by 7 bases, with 18 bases left in between. CDR3 nucleotide sequence: TGCAGCGTTATTGGGGCGGGGCCAGGCCAGCCCCAGCATTTT. As protein: CSVIGAGPGQPQHF.

CDR3 nucleotides: TGTGCCAGCAGTTTGGTGTCGACAGGGAAGGGCTACACCTTC. Translated, it gives CASSLVSTGKGYTF. The rearrangement joins TRBV27 to TRBJ1-2; TRBD1 aligns across 7 bases. This CDR3 region has 14 residues. V dropped 3 bases and J dropped 8; count of bases not matched to a gene: 9. Per the germline V gene, CDR1 is MNHEY and CDR2 is SMNVEV (reference sequence).

The chain links TRBV7-2 to TRBJ2-5; D perhaps matches TRBD2 (5 bases). Germline loops: CDR1 SGHTA, CDR2 FQGNSA. Trimming cost V 5 bases and J 1 base, with 17 bases left between them. This CDR3 contains 16 residues. As DNA, the CDR3 is TGTGCCAGCAGCCCCCGCCTCGGAGCGGTCCAAGAGACCCAGTACTTC. This sequence encodes CASSPRLGAVQETQYF.

The rearrangement links TRBV7-2 to TRBJ1-6, with 9 bases fitting TRBD1. Unmatched junction bases numbered 9, after V lost 2 bases and J lost 4 bases. Looked up from germline, CDR1 is SGHTA and CDR2 is FQGNSA. The CDR3 runs 18 residues. CDR3 sequence (DNA): TGTGCCAGCAGCTTATTACCGGGACAGGGAACTTATAATTCACCCCTCCACTTT. This encodes CASSLLPGQGTYNSPLHF.

The chain employs TRBV11-2 and TRBJ2-7; unclear D gene. The germline gives CDR1 SGHAT, CDR2 FQNNGV. V was trimmed by 3 bases and J by 2 bases, leaving 11 bases between them. The CDR3 covers 14 residues. Here the CDR3 reads CASSFLSVPYEQYF. The DNA of the CDR3 is TGTGCCAGCAGCTTTTTATCGGTCCCCTACGAGCAGTACTTC.

In this sample, this clone turned up once. V usage is TRBV28 and J usage is TRBJ1-2, with TRBD1 matching 7 bases. There are 15 residues in the CDR3. V shed 5 bases, J shed 7 bases, and the junction held 13 bases outside the gene matches. Per the germline V gene, CDR1 is MDHEN and CDR2 is SYDVKM. The CDR3 DNA sequence: TGTGCCAGCAGTCTTGACAGGGTGGTTAAGCGTGGCTACACCTTC. The encoded protein is CASSLDRVVKRGYTF.

The chain has TRBV18 and TRBJ1-5, with TRBD1 as a possible D gene (6 bases). V was cut by 5 bases and J by 4 bases, with 15 bases left in between. CDR3 length equals 15 residues. CDR1 is KGHSH and CDR2 is LQKENI in the germline V gene. CDR3 loop: CASSTTGTPNQPQHF. CDR3 DNA: TGTGCCAGCTCAACCACCGGGACACCTAATCAGCCCCAGCATTTT.

The gene calls are TRBV10-2 and TRBJ2-1; the match to TRBD1 covers 9 bases. V was pared by 6 bases and J by 3 bases, with 9 bases of the junction left unmatched. CDR3 length: 16 residues. The germline V gene encodes CDR1 WSHSY and CDR2 SAAADI. CDR3 coding DNA: TGCGCCAGCAGCCACCGGACAGGGGACCTCTACAATGAGCAGTTCTTC. Translation gives CASSHRTGDLYNEQFF.

The chain is built from TRBV7-9 and TRBJ1-1; 8 bases are shared with TRBD1. Germline CDR1 SEHNR, CDR2 FQNEAQ (reference sequence). The CDR3 extends over 17 amino acids. After removal of 3 bases from V and 3 bases from J, the junction contained 12 bases not matched to a gene. CDR3 protein: CASSFADRAASYTEAFF. The CDR3, as DNA: TGTGCCAGCAGCTTTGCGGACAGGGCTGCGTCATACACTGAAGCTTTCTTT.

The V and J genes are TRBV5-1 and TRBJ2-2; D is perhaps TRBD1 (5 bases). This CDR3 region has 13 residues. Germline loops: CDR1 SGHRS, CDR2 YFSETQ. Trimming stripped 3 bases from V and 6 bases from J, with 9 bases between. The CDR3 reads CASSSQGAGELFF. Written as DNA, the CDR3 is TGCGCCAGCAGCTCCCAGGGTGCCGGGGAGCTGTTTTTT.

V usage is TRBV19 and J usage is TRBJ1-2; D remains unclear. There are 13 residues in the CDR3. V was trimmed by 0 bases and J by 8 bases, leaving 10 bases between them. The germline V gene encodes CDR1 LNHDA and CDR2 SQIVND (reference sequence). CDR3 loop: CASSIDRRDGYTF. In DNA form, the CDR3 reads TGTGCCAGTAGTATAGATCGGAGAGACGGCTACACCTTC.

J is TRBJ1-1 and V is TRBV5-1; tentatively, D is TRBD1 (6 bases). CDR1 SGHRS and CDR2 YFSETQ come from the germline V gene. V lost 2 bases, J lost 3 bases, and 8 bases lay in between. The CDR3 contains 13 residues. CDR3 sequence (DNA): TGCGCCAGCAGCTTACAGGGCGACACTGAAGCTTTCTTT. Its protein is CASSLQGDTEAFF. Supplemented by reference TRBV5-1 and TRBJ1-1, the full variable domain reads KAGVTQTPRYLIKTRGQQVTLSCSPISGHRSVSWYQQTPGQGLQFLFEYFSETQRNKGNFPGRFSGRQFSNSRSEMNVSTLELGDSALYLCASSLQGDTEAFFGQGTRLTVV.

Comments on this clone: In this CDR3 the conserved last residue, phenylalanine or tryptophan, is missing, so a read error is likely. It is unclear where the CDR3 begins or ends on the DNA, so no DNA is shown, and the CDR3 is as TCRdb lists it. The chain has TRBV21-1 and TRBJ2-7; the DNA was not compared with TRBD2, the D call given in the table. TRBV21-1 is given as a pseudogene. The CDR3 adds up to 11 amino acids, both ends counted. The CDR3 region is CASSEGRQGGH.

The gene calls are TRBV19 and TRBJ2-7; maybe TRBD1 (5 bases). Germline assignment: CDR1 LNHDA and CDR2 SQIVND (reference sequence). The CDR3 spans 14 residues. V shed 3 bases and J shed 0 bases, with 9 bases lying between them. CDR3 DNA sequence: TGTGCCAGTAGTATCAGCAGGGACTCCTACGAGCAGTACTTC. Translation gives CASSISRDSYEQYF.

The chain couples TRBV7-2 to TRBJ2-7, with TRBD2 identical over 11 bases. The trim removed 2 bases at V and 0 bases at J, leaving 6 bases unmatched. There are 17 residues in the CDR3. From germline, CDR1 is SGHTA and CDR2 FQGNSA. The CDR3 here is CASSLQGTSGSSYEQYF. For the CDR3, the DNA is TGTGCCAGCAGCTTACAAGGGACTAGCGGTAGCTCCTACGAGCAGTACTTC.

V is TRBV30 and J is TRBJ2-3; 10 nucleotides align to TRBD2. V lost 0 bases, J lost 1 base, and 4 bases stayed unmatched. This CDR3 contains 16 residues. CDR1 and CDR2 from the germline V gene are GTSNPN and SVGIG (reference sequence). The CDR3 sequence: CAWSVLAGSGTDTQYF. The CDR3, as DNA: TGTGCCTGGAGTGTACTAGCGGGGTCAGGCACAGATACGCAGTATTTT.

CDR3 coding DNA: TGTGCCAGCAGCTTGTACGGGGGGGCCATAGAGACCCAGTACTTC. Protein product: CASSLYGGAIETQYF. The chain carries TRBV5-8 and TRBJ2-5; 8 bases map to TRBD2. Germline lookup yields CDR1 SGHTS and CDR2 YDEGEE. After removal of 1 base from V and 4 bases from J, the junction contained 6 bases not matched to a gene. This CDR3 is built from 15 residues.

This clone was seen once. The chain combines TRBV7-2 with TRBJ1-1; TRBD1 might be the D (6 bases). Trimming left V 1 base short and J 0 bases short, with 21 bases between. The CDR3 loop spans 19 amino acids. The germline gives CDR1 SGHTA, CDR2 FQGNSA. Here the CDR3 reads CASSLEGVPPGHMNTEAFF. The CDR3, as DNA: TGTGCCAGCAGCTTAGAGGGGGTTCCGCCGGGACACATGAACACTGAAGCTTTCTTT.

The V call is TRBV19, the J call TRBJ2-7; D is possibly TRBD1 (6 bases). The CDR3 totals 14 residues. V lost 1 base and J 4 bases, leaving 11 bases between the germline ends. Germline CDR1 LNHDA, CDR2 SQIVND (reference sequence). CDR3 sequence (DNA): TGTGCCAGTAGTATAGGCAGGGGTACGTACGAGCAGTACTTC. This codes for CASSIGRGTYEQYF.

The chain is built from TRBV30 and TRBJ2-1, with TRBD2 matching 9 bases. Germline V CDR1 and CDR2: GTSNPN, SVGIG (reference sequence). The length of the CDR3 is 16 residues. V was pared by 6 bases and J by 4 bases, with 13 bases of the junction left unmatched. The CDR3 nucleotides read TGTGCCTGCCACATAATTGGGGCGGGAGGGTACAATGAGCAGTTCTTC. This encodes CACHIIGAGGYNEQFF.

The gene calls are TRBV5-4 and TRBJ1-2; no clear D. Germline V gene sequence: CDR1 SGHNT, CDR2 YYREEE (reference sequence). V lost 4 bases and J 4 bases, leaving 14 bases between the germline ends. This CDR3 has 14 residues. CDR3 DNA sequence: TGTGCCAGCAGCCGGGGAGGGTCGGGCTATGGCTACACCTTC. It codes for CASSRGGSGYGYTF.